Listed here are 12 T cell receptor beta chains from one sample, sequenced in a study of blood T cells in healthy people across ages. Then a second PCR, running about 6 to 12 cycles, was carried out with a sample-barcoded 5' primer and a J-beta primer mix. TCRdb re-analysed the 5' RACE reads in MiXCR, keeping a single row per CDR3 protein. The table lists approximately 1,000,000 distinct CDR3 sequences, more than 30% of them singletons, with roughly 13% in the top ten. The material sequenced was blood. The receptors stem from a man aged 18 to 35 in good health.

The rearrangement links TRBV12-3 or TRBV12-4 to TRBJ2-3; D is possibly TRBD1 (7 bases). Trimming shortened V by 5 bases and J by 1 base, and 13 bases separated the two germline ends. The CDR3 length is 15 residues. The CDR3, as DNA: TGTGCCAGCAGTGCTCAGGGGGGCCGCACAGATACGCAGTATTTT. Encoded protein: CASSAQGGRTDTQYF.

This chain links TRBV6-2 or TRBV6-3 with TRBJ2-7; 7 positions agree with TRBD2. V lost 6 bases and J lost 3; bases outside the gene matches: 8. In germline, CDR1 is MNHEY, CDR2 SVGEGT. The CDR3 totals 14 residues. Here the CDR3 DNA reads TGTGCCAGCAGCTCCGGGGGGTATAGCTACGAGCAGTACTTC. It translates to CASSSGGYSYEQYF.

This clonotype showed up just a few times. The rearrangement links TRBV4-1 to TRBJ2-7; 10 positions match TRBD1. V lost 0 bases to trimming and J lost 1 base; unmatched junction nucleotides: 6. Germline values: CDR1 MGHRA, CDR2 YSYEKL. This CDR3 region has 17 residues. CDR3 coding DNA: TGCGCCAGCAGCCAAGATCCCCTGGGACAGGGGTCCTACGAGCAGTACTTC. Translating it yields CASSQDPLGQGSYEQYF.

This clonotype occurred a few times. V is TRBV7-2 and J is TRBJ2-3; D not certain. Germline lookup yields CDR1 SGHTA and CDR2 FQGNSA. V lost 4 bases and J lost 6, with 14 bases in between. This CDR3 region has 14 residues. The CDR3 is CASSSTRFFDTQYF. The CDR3 region has the DNA TGTGCCAGCAGCTCAACCCGCTTTTTCGATACGCAGTATTTT.

This clonotype has more than one count but fewer than ten. The chain has TRBV20-1 and TRBJ1-5; 10 nucleotides align to TRBD1. The CDR3 length is 14 residues. Looked up from germline, CDR1 is DFQATT and CDR2 is SNEGSKA (reference sequence). Trimming took 6 bases from V and 5 from J; bases not matched to a gene: 7. CDR3 amino acids: CSAVPGTGDQPQHF. The CDR3 bases are TGCAGTGCCGTACCAGGGACAGGGGATCAGCCCCAGCATTTT.

This clonotype was seen at least ten times. The chain couples TRBV4-3 to TRBJ2-3; tentative D call: TRBD1 (5 bases). V was clipped by 0 bases and J by 2 bases, with 12 bases between them. The CDR3 length is 16 residues. Germline CDR1 and CDR2: LGHNA and YSLEER. The CDR3, as DNA: TGCGCCAGCAGCCAAGATTCTCAGGGCGACACAGATACGCAGTATTTT. This translates into CASSQDSQGDTDTQYF.

The chain has TRBV12-3 or TRBV12-4 and TRBJ2-1; 9 nucleotides align to TRBD1. This CDR3 has 16 amino acids. The ends lost 5 bases at V and 4 bases at J; junction bases unmatched: 9. CDR3 amino acids: CASSLKQGATYNEQFF. CDR3 in DNA: TGTGCCAGCAGTCTCAAACAGGGGGCTACGTACAATGAGCAGTTCTTC.

The V gene is TRBV5-5, the J gene TRBJ2-7; the match to TRBD1 covers 7 bases. The ends lost 2 bases at V and 9 bases at J; junction bases unmatched: 14. The length of the CDR3 is 15 residues. CDR1 and CDR2 (germline): SGHKS, YYEKEE (reference sequence). The CDR3, as DNA: TGTGCCAGCAGCTTATACAGGGGTACCAGCAATGGGCAGTACTTC. Protein: CASSLYRGTSNGQYF.

Turning to this clonotype: Given a much more abundant clone one base away, this may be a read error. This chain joins TRBV6-6 and TRBJ2-7, with D unclear. The CDR3 runs to 13 residues. Germline CDR1 reads MNHNY; CDR2 reads SVGAGI (reference sequence). The CDR3 sequence is CASSYADGYEHYF. As DNA, the CDR3 is TGTGCCAGCAGTTACGCGGACGGCTACGAGCACTACTTC.

This clonotype was seen a handful of times. The chain has TRBV4-3 and TRBJ2-3; D perhaps matches TRBD2 (7 bases). The CDR3 loop spans 17 amino acids. V was shortened by 4 bases and J by 0 bases, with 17 bases between the two germline ends. Per germline, CDR1 LGHNA and CDR2 YSLEER. The CDR3 region is CASSLVWGGLSTDTQYF. In DNA form, the CDR3 reads TGCGCCAGCAGCCTCGTGTGGGGGGGCCTTAGCACAGATACGCAGTATTTT.

This clonotype has a handful of counts. The gene calls are TRBV27 and TRBJ2-1, with D tentatively TRBD1 (6 bases). Per the germline V gene, CDR1 is MNHEY and CDR2 is SMNVEV (reference sequence). The CDR3 length is 14 residues. V gave up 6 bases and J gave up 6 bases, with 15 bases separating them. The CDR3 nucleotides are TGTGCCAGCAGCCGCCCGGACAGTCCCAATGAGCAGTTCTTC. As protein: CASSRPDSPNEQFF.

This clonotype appeared many times. J is TRBJ1-1 and V is TRBV12-3 or TRBV12-4; 9 nucleotides align to TRBD1. With V trimmed by 5 bases and J by 1 base, 5 bases remained unmatched. The CDR3 loop spans 15 amino acids. CDR3 residues: CASSPTGGSNTEAFF. The CDR3 coding sequence is TGTGCCAGCAGTCCGACAGGGGGTTCGAACACTGAAGCTTTCTTT.